This entry concerns a single T cell receptor beta chain. The assay was immunoSEQ multiplex PCR, and TCRdb's table has in-frame clones only and misses some. Here the sample spans roughly 69,000 clones, around nine tenths being singletons. The source of the sample is a study of graft-versus-host responses after intestinal transplantation. On the study more broadly: Multivisceral, liver-intestinal, or isolated intestinal grafts went to recipients. The recipients all started with anti-thymocyte globulin induction and then took tacrolimus and steroids for around three years.

Germline values: CDR1 SGHTA, CDR2 FQGTGA. This CDR3 is 15 amino acids long. V lost 2 bases and J lost 4, with 12 bases in between. This TCR was recovered from a human patient who received an intestinal transplant, so some T cells may come from the graft donor. This sequence joins TRBV7-3 and TRBJ2-1; D uncertain. Here the sequenced sample was bone marrow, taken 700 to 850 days after intestinal transplantation. The CDR3 nucleotides are TGTGCCAGCAGCTTACGTGAAGGCAGGTACAATGAGCAGTTCTTC. Translating gives CASSLREGRYNEQFF.